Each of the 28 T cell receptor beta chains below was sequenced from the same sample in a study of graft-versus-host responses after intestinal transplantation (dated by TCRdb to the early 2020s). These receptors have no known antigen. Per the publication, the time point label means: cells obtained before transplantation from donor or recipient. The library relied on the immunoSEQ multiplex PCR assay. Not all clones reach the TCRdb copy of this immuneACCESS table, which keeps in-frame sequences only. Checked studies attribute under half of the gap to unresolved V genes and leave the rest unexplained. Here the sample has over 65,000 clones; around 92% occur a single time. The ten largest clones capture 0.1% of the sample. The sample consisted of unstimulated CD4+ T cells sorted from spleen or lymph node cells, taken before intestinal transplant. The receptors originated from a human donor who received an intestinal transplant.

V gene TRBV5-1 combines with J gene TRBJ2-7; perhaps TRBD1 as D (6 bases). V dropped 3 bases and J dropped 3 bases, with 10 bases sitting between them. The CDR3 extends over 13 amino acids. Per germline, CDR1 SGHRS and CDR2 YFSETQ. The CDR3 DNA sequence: TGCGCCAGCAGCTCTGGACAGCTCTACGAGCAGTACTTC. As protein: CASSSGQLYEQYF.

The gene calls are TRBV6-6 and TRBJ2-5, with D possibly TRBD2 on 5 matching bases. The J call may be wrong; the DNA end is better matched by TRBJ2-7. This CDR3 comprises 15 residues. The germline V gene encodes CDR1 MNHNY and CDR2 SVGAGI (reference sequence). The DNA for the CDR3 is TGTGCCAGCAGTTATGGGATAGCCCATGGAGGCGAGCAGTACTTC. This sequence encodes CASSYGIAHGGEQYF.

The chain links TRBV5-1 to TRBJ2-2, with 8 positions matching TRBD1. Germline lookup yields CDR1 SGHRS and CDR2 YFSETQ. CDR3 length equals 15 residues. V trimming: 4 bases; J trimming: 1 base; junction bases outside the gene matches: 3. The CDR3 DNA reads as TGCGCCAGCAGCCTGGGACAGGTGAACACCGGGGAGCTGTTTTTT. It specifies CASSLGQVNTGELFF.

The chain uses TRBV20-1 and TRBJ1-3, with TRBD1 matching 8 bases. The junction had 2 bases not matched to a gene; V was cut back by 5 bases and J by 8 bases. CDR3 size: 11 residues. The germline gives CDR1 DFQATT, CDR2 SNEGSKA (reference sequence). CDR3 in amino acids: CSAEDRDTIYF. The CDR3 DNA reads TGCAGTGCTGAGGACAGGGACACCATATATTTT.

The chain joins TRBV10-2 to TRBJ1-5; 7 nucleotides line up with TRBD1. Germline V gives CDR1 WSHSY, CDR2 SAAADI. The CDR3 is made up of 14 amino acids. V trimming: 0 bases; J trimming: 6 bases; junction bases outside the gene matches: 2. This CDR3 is CASSESRGPQPQHF. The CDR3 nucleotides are TGCGCCAGCAGTGAGTCGAGGGGGCCTCAGCCCCAGCATTTT.

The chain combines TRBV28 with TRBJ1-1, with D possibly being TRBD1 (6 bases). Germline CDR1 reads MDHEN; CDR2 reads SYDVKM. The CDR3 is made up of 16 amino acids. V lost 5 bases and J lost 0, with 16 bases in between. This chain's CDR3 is CASSLRTGHLNTEAFF. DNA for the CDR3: TGTGCCAGCAGTCTGCGTACGGGACACCTGAACACTGAAGCTTTCTTT.

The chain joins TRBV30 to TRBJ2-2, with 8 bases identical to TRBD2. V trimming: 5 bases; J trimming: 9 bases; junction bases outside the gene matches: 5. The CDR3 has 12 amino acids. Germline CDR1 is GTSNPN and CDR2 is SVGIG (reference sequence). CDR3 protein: CAWRGGQRELFF. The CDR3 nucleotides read TGTGCCTGGCGGGGGGGCCAAAGGGAGCTGTTTTTT.

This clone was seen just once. As DNA, the CDR3 is TGTGCCAGCAGTGTGGGACAGGGAGGGTCACCCCTCCACTTT. Protein product: CASSVGQGGSPLHF. The genes are TRBV25-1 and TRBJ1-6, with 9 positions matching TRBD1. V lost 4 bases to trimming and J lost 10 bases; unmatched junction nucleotides: 5. The V gene's germline CDR1 is MGHDK and CDR2 SYGVNS. The CDR3 is 14 amino acids.

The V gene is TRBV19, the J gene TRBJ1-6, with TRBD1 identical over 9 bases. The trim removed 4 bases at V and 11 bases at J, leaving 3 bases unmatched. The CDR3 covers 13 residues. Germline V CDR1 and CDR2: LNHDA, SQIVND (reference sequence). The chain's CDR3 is CASSRDRVAPLHF. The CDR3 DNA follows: TGTGCCAGTAGTAGGGACAGGGTCGCACCCCTCCACTTT.

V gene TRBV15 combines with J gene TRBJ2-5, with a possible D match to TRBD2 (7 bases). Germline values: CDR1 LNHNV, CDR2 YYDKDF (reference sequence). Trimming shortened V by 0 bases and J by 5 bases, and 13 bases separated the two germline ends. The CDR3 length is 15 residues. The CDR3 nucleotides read TGTGCCACCAGCAGAGATAGTGGCGGGGGCGAGACCCAGTACTTC. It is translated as CATSRDSGGGETQYF.

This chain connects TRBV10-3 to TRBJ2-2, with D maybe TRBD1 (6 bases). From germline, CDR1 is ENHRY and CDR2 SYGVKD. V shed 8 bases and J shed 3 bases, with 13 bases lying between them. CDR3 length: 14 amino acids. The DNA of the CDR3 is TGTGCCATCCAGTTTTACAGGGACACCGGGGAGCTGTTTTTT. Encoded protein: CAIQFYRDTGELFF.

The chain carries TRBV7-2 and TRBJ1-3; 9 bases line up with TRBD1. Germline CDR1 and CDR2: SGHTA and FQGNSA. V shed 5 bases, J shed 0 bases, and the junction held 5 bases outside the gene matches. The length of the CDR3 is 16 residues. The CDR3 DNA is TGTGCCAGCAGCCGGGACAGGGACCTCTCTGGAAACACCATATATTTT. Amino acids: CASSRDRDLSGNTIYF.

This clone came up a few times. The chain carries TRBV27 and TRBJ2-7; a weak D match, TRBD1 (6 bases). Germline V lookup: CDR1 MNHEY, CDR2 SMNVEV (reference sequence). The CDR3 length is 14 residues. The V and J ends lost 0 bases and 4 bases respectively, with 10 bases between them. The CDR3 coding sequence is TGTGCCAGCAGTTTATCATCAGGGGCTTACGAGCAGTACTTC. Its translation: CASSLSSGAYEQYF.

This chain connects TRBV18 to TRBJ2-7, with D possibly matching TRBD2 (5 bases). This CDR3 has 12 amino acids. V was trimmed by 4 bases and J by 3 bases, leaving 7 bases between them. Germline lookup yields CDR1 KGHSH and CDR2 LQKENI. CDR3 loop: CASSLGLYEQYF. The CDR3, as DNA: TGTGCCAGCTCACTCGGACTCTACGAGCAGTACTTC.

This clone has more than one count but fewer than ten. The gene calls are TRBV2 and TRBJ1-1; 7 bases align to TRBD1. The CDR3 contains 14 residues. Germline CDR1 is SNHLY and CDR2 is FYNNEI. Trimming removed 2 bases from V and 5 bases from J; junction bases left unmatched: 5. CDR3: CASSERGRGTEAFF. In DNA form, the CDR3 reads TGTGCCAGCAGTGAAAGGGGGCGCGGGACTGAAGCTTTCTTT.

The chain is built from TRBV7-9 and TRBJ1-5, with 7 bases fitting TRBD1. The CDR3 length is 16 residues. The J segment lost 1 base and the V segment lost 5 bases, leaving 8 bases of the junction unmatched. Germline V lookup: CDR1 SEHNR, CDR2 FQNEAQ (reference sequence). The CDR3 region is CASSAQGPLSNQPQHF. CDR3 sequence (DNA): TGTGCCAGCAGCGCACAGGGGCCGCTAAGCAATCAGCCCCAGCATTTT. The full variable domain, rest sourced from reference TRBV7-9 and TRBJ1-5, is DTGVSQNPRHKITKRGQNVTFRCDPISEHNRLYWYRQTLGQGPEFLTYFQNEAQLEKSRLLSDRFSAERPKGSFSTLEIQRTEQGDSAMYLCASSAQGPLSNQPQHFGDGTRLSIL.

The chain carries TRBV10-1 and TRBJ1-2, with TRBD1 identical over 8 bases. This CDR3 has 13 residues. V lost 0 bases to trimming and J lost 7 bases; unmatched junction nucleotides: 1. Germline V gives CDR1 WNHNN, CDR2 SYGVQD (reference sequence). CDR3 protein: CASSESTGGGYTF. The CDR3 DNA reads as TGCGCCAGCAGTGAGTCTACAGGGGGTGGCTACACCTTC.

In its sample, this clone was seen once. CDR3 loop: CASSLASRQGDNEQFF. The CDR3 DNA follows: TGTGCCAGCAGCTTGGCCTCGAGACAGGGTGACAATGAGCAGTTCTTC. The chain uses TRBV5-4 and TRBJ2-1, with 7 bases matching TRBD1. CDR3 size: 16 residues. V was clipped by 0 bases and J by 5 bases; unmatched bases: 8. CDR1 and CDR2 from the germline V gene are SGHNT and YYREEE (reference sequence).

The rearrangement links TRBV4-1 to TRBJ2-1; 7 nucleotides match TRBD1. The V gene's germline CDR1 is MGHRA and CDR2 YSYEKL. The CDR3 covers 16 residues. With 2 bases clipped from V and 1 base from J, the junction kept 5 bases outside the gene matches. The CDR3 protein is CASSQSPTGSYNEQFF. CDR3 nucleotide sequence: TGCGCCAGCAGCCAAAGCCCGACAGGGTCCTACAATGAGCAGTTCTTC.

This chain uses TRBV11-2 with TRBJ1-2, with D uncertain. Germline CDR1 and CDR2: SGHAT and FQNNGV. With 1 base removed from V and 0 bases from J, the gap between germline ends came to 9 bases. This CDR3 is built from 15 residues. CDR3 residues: CASSLVPEPNYGYTF. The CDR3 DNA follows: TGTGCCAGCAGCTTAGTGCCCGAGCCTAACTATGGCTACACCTTC.

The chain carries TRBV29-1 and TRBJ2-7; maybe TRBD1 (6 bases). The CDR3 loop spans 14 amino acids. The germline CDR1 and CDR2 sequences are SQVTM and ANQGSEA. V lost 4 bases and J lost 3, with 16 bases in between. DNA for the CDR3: TGCAGCGTTGCGAAGTGGCAGGGGAGCTACGAGCAGTACTTC. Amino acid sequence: CSVAKWQGSYEQYF.

In DNA form, the CDR3 reads TGTGCCAGAACAACAGGGTGGAGTGTGGGGCAGTACTTC. Translation gives CARTTGWSVGQYF. V gene TRBV21-1 combines with J gene TRBJ2-7; the table's D call of TRBD1 was not tested on the DNA. TRBV21-1 corresponds to a pseudogene. The CDR3 covers 13 residues.

CDR3 nucleotide sequence: TGTGCCAGCAGCACCGGGGACAGGGTGAACACTGAAGCTTTCTTT. This sequence encodes CASSTGDRVNTEAFF. The chain has TRBV6-5 and TRBJ1-1; 9 nucleotides agree with TRBD1. CDR1 and CDR2 (germline): MNHEY, SVGAGI. This CDR3 has 15 amino acids. V shed 6 bases, J shed 0 bases, and the junction held 5 bases outside the gene matches.

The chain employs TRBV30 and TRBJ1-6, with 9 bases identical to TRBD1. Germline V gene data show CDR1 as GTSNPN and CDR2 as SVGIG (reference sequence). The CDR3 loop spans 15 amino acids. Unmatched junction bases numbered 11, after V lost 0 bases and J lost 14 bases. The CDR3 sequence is CAWSVGTGTVWALHF. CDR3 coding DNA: TGTGCCTGGAGTGTAGGGACAGGGACAGTGTGGGCCCTCCACTTT.

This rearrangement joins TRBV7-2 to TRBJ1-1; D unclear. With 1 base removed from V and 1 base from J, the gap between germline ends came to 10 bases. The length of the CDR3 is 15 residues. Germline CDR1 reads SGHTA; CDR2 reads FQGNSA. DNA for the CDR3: TGTGCCAGCAGCTTAGATCAGGTTGGGAACACTGAAGCTTTCTTT. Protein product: CASSLDQVGNTEAFF.

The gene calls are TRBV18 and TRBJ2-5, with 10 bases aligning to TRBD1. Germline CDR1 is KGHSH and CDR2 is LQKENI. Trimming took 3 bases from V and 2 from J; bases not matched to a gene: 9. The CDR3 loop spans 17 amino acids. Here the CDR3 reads CASSPGQGNPQQETQYF. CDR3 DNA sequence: TGTGCCAGCTCACCGGGACAGGGGAATCCCCAACAAGAGACCCAGTACTTC. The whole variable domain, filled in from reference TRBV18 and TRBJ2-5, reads NAGVMQNPRHLVRRRGQEARLRCSPMKGHSHVYWYRQLPEEGLKFMVYLQKENIIDESGMPKERFSAEFPKEGPSILRIQQVVRGDSAAYFCASSPGQGNPQQETQYFGPGTRLLVL.

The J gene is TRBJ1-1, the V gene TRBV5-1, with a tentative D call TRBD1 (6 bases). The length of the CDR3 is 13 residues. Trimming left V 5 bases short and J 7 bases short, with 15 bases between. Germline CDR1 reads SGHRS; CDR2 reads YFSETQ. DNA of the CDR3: TGCGCCAGCAGACCGGCAGGGGTGAGTGAAGCTTTCTTT. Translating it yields CASRPAGVSEAFF.

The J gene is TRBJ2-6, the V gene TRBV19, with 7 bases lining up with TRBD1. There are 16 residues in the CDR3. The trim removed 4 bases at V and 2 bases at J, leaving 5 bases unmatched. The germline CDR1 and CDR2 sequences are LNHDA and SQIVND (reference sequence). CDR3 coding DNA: TGTGCCAGTAGTACCTCGACAGGGACTGGGGCCAACGTCCTGACTTTC. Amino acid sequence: CASSTSTGTGANVLTF.